This entry is about one T cell receptor beta chain. Its antigen is not yet known. Base qualities are not provided; no much larger clone lies one nucleotide away. The source of the sample is a study of identical twins listed by TCRdb under 2016. In the study overall: The study deep-sequenced TCR alpha and beta repertoires from monozygotic twins, unrelated adults of various ages and cord blood to test whether fetal clonotypes persist. To rule out contamination, the twin experiments were replicated at different times with different library preparation protocols.

Every donor was a healthy Caucasian. Three pairs of female monozygotic twins, all aged roughly 18 to 29 years, made up the twin cohort. RNA for TCR libraries was isolated from peripheral blood mononuclear cells. Libraries were constructed by 5' RACE. The sequencer listed for this sample is Illumina HiSeq 2000. A universal primer binding site was added through template switching, and the final cDNA carried a unique molecular identifier so that TCR cDNA molecules could be counted accurately. Specific primers in the conserved constant-segment region were used to synthesize first-strand cDNA for the TCR alpha and beta chains. To control for contamination, each cDNA library was double barcoded with a SMART-Mk sample barcode plus Illumina barcodes. TruSeq adapter sequences along with Illumina sample barcodes were introduced in two successive PCR steps. Sequencing of the TCR alpha and beta cDNA libraries was done on the Illumina HiSeq platform using custom primers. From the authors' description of their analysis: Raw reads were processed with MiGEC to extract unique molecular identifiers, and MiXCR was used to determine CDR3 positions. For each individual, recombination models were inferred using an EM algorithm with the repgenHMM and IGoR tools. Shared clonotype analysis was performed with the tcR package in R, normalizing sharing by the product of cloneset sizes. To study raw recombination free of thymic and clonal selection effects, out-of-frame nonproductive sequences were analyzed. TCRdb ran its own pipeline on the public reads, namely fastp trimming at Q25 and MiXCR clone calling, and kept in-frame beta chains. Rows with one shared CDR3 protein collapse into an entry with the most common genes and DNA. These V and J calls rely on TCRdb rather than the paper's analysis. Across this sample there are some 730,000 distinct CDR3 sequences, with 15% to 20% seen only once. The ten top clones hold around 13% of the sample.

Overall study results and their limits: Fewer insertions were carried by abundant cord blood beta clonotypes; a weaker similar trend was observed in young adult naive repertoires, while no such trend was observed in memory repertoires. A weaker excess of twin sharing was found in beta out-of-frame sequences because the signal-to-noise ratio was lowered by fewer shared sequences. Zero-insertion analyses could be partly confounded by invariant T cells such as MAIT and iNKT, although diverse VJ usage argued against such confounding for most clonotypes. Because the same donors could not be followed over many years, the conclusions relied on cross-sectional statistical analysis. In monozygotic twins, out-of-frame TCR alpha sharing was systematically underestimated by recombination models, although the models agreed with sharing between unrelated individuals. Out-of-frame TCR alpha sequences shared between twins showed an excess of low generation-probability sequences compared with coincidental sharing between unrelated individuals.

Reading from cysteine to phenylalanine, the CDR3 counts 11 amino acids. The CDR3 DNA has 33 bases and is translated from base 1. CDR1 SGHTA and CDR2 FQGNSA were looked up in the germline V gene. V loses 5 bases of germline sequence and J loses 13 bases, and the interval between the two ends is 12 bases. This same sample was also part of a study on T cells expressing NK-cell markers. The second paper states: TCR beta-chain repertoires were profiled in sorted CD3+CD56+NKG2C+, CD3+CD56+NKG2C- and CD3+CD56-NKG2C+ T-cell subsets from fewer than 10 donors. Among the eight sequenced donors, seven were HCMV-seropositive and one was HCMV-seronegative. To restrict sorting to alphabetaTCR-expressing T cells, an anti-gammadeltaTCR antibody was added in several experiments. For five or six donors, the dominant CD3+CD56+NKG2C+ clonotypes were among the top 10 CD8+ clonotypes and accounted for roughly 1.0-8% of CD8+ T cells. Those dominant clonotypes were again the most abundant among CD3+CD56-NKG2C+ cells in a few donors, at about 25-65%. Whether the expanded NKG2C-expressing T cell clones were specific for HCMV antigens was left unclear. The eight sequenced donors were randomly selected healthy volunteers, three men and five women. HCMV-specific IgG was detected in serum with a commercial ELISA kit to determine HCMV serostatus. For about 6 donors, unsorted PBMC were also used to sequence bulk peripheral blood T-cell repertoires. Reads were demultiplexed and grouped by UMI with MIGEC, and clonotypes were assembled and quantified with MiTCR. To exclude erroneous sequences, only TCR cDNA sequences supported by at least two reads were retained. The tcR package was used for downstream repertoire analysis, and clonotypes were matched across fractions by CDR3 nucleotide sequence plus V segment. VDJmatch was used to annotate antigen specificity against VDJdb, with one amino acid substitution in CDR3 permitted.

Source material: PBMCs. This receptor was taken from a young woman in good health. This receptor chain uses TRBV7-2 and TRBJ2-1, with the D gene uncertain. The nucleotides are TGTGCCAGCAGCCCCTACTTCCCCCAGTTCTTC. It specifies CASSPYFPQFF.